The 3 T cell receptor beta chains below come from one sample, sequenced in a study of identifying expanded T cells in peripheral blood. Sequencing used immunoSEQ multiplex PCR; TCRdb keeps in-frame clones, though not all of them. The sample comprises around 84,000 clones, roughly 89% of which are singletons, and 7% to 8.5% rests with the top ten. Sequencing input: blood. The receptor source for this set is a person between 18 and 70 years old in good health.

V is TRBV30 and J is TRBJ1-2; 7 bases align to TRBD1. The ends lost 4 bases at V and 2 bases at J; junction bases unmatched: 10. The germline V gene encodes CDR1 GTSNPN and CDR2 SVGIG (reference sequence). The CDR3 runs 15 residues. The CDR3 spells CAWTTLGRGNYGYTF. CDR3 DNA sequence: TGTGCCTGGACAACCCTTGGCAGGGGGAACTATGGCTACACCTTC.

V and J are TRBV7-6 and TRBJ2-1; 9 nucleotides agree with TRBD1. The CDR3 covers 16 residues. Germline V lookup: CDR1 SGHVS, CDR2 FNYEAQ. V trimming: 3 bases; J trimming: 5 bases; junction bases outside the gene matches: 8. The CDR3 here is CASSLPGQGTDNEQFF. The CDR3 DNA sequence: TGTGCCAGCAGCTTGCCGGGACAGGGCACTGACAATGAGCAGTTCTTC.

This sequence joins TRBV30 and TRBJ2-4; no definite D call. CDR1 is GTSNPN, CDR2 SVGIG, per germline (reference sequence). This CDR3 is built from 13 residues. Between the trimmed V and J ends, which lost 0 bases and 6 bases, there was a span of 9 bases. The CDR3 nucleotides are TGTGCCTGGAGTGTTGACTTCGGAAACATTCAGTACTTC. As protein: CAWSVDFGNIQYF. The full variable domain, its missing parts supplied by reference TRBV30 and TRBJ2-4, is SQTIHQWPATLVQPVGSPLSLECTVEGTSNPNLYWYRQAAGRGLQLLFYSVGIGQISSEVPQNLSASRPQDRQFILSSKKLLLSDSGFYLCAWSVDFGNIQYFGAGTRLSVL.